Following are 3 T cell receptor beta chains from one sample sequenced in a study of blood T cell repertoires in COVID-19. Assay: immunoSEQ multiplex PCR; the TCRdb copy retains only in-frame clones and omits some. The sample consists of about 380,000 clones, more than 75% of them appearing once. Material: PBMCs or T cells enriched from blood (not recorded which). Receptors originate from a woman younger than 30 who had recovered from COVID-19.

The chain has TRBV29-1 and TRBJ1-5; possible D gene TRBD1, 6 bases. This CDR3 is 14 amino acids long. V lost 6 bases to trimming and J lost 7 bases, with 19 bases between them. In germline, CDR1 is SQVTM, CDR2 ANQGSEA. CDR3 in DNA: TGCAGCGTGCAACAGGGAAAGGGTAACCAGCCCCAGCATTTT. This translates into CSVQQGKGNQPQHF.

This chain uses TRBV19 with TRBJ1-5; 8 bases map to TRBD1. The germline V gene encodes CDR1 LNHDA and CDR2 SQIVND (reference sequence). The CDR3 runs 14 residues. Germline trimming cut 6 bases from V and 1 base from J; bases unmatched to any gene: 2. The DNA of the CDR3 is TGTGCCAGTAGGGACAGGGCCAGCAATCAGCCCCAGCATTTT. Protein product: CASRDRASNQPQHF.

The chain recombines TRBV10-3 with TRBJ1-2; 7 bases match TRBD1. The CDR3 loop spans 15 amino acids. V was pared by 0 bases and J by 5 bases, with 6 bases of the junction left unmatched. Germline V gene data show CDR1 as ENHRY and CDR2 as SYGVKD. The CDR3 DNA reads TGTGCCATCAGTGAGTCCGACGGGACAGCATATGGCTACACCTTC. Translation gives CAISESDGTAYGYTF.